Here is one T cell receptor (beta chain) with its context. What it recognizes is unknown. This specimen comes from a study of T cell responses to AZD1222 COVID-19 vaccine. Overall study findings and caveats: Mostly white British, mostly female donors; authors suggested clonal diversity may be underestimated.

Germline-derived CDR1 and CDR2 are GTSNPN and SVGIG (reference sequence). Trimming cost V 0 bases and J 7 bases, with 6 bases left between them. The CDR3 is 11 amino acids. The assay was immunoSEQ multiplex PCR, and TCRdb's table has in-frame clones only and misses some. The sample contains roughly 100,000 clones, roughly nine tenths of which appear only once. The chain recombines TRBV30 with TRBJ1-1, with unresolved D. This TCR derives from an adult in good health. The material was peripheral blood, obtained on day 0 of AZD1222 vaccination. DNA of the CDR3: TGTGCCTGGAGTGTACTGGGTGAAGCTTTCTTT. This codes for CAWSVLGEAFF.